One T cell receptor (beta chain) is described in this entry. Amplification used 60 Vbeta primers and 13 Jbeta primers. The repertoire was sequenced with immunoSEQ multiplex PCR; TCRdb's copy has only in-frame clones and lacks some. Among about 83,000 clones, roughly 80% were seen once, and the ten largest hold approximately 1.9%. This sample was taken from a study of cytomegalovirus exposure and HLA in healthy donors. The sequenced sample was PBMCs. The receptor comes from a woman younger than 45 in good health and CMV-seronegative.

The CDR3 loop is CASSQDSLAGMNTEAFF. The CDR3 coding sequence is TGCGCCAGCAGCCAAGACAGTCTGGCAGGGATGAACACTGAAGCTTTCTTT. The chain recombines TRBV4-1 with TRBJ1-1, with D perhaps TRBD1 (5 bases). The CDR3 contains 17 residues. Between the trimmed V and J ends, which lost 0 bases and 0 bases, there was a span of 14 bases. Germline-derived CDR1 and CDR2 are MGHRA and YSYEKL.